This T cell receptor beta chain derives from a study of T cells after yellow fever vaccination. Across the whole study: Low-cell-number fractions underwent preparation using SMART-Seq v4 Ultra Low Input.

J was trimmed by 3 bases and V by 3 bases; bases with no gene match: 9. Germline CDR1 LNHNV, CDR2 YYDKDF (reference sequence). The CDR3 is 16 residues long. MiXCR, applied by TCRdb to the 5' RACE reads, yields one record per CDR3 protein. The data hold some 220,000 distinct CDR3 sequences, with 3.2% observed a single time. The study, taken as a whole, reports: Repertoires sorted by FACS could include abundant clonotypes that are contaminants from the bulk population.

This clonotype was observed many times. The antigen remains unidentified. The chain employs TRBV15 and TRBJ2-7, with 9 bases lining up with TRBD1. This TCR came from a man aged 18-30 years who received the YFV17D yellow fever vaccine. This material consisted of CD4+ T cells sorted from PBMCs, taken 10 days after the yellow fever booster vaccination. The CDR3: CATSSHRGTGNYEQYF. The CDR3, as DNA: TGTGCCACCAGCAGCCATCGGGGGACAGGGAACTACGAGCAGTACTTC.